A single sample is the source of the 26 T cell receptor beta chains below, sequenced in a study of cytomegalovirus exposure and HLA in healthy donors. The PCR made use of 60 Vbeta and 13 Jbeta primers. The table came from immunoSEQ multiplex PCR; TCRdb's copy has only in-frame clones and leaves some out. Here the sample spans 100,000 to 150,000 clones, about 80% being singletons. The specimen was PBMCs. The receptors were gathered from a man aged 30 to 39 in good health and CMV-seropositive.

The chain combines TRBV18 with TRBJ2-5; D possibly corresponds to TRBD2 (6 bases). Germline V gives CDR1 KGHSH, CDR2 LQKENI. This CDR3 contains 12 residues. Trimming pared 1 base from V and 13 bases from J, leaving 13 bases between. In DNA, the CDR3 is TGTGCCAGCTCACCACGACTAGACGAGAGGTACTTC. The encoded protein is CASSPRLDERYF.

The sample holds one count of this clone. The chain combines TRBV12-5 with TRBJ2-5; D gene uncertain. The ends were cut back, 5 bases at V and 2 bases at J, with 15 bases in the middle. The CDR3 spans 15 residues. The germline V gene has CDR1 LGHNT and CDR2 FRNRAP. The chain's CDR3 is CASGPVGPLQETQYF. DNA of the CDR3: TGTGCTAGTGGTCCCGTTGGGCCCTTACAAGAGACCCAGTACTTC.

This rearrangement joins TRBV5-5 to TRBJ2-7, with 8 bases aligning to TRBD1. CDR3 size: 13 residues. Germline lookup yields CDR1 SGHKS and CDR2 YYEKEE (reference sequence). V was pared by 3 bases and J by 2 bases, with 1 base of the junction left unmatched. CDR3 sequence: CASSWTGTYEQYF. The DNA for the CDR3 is TGTGCCAGCAGCTGGACAGGGACCTACGAGCAGTACTTC.

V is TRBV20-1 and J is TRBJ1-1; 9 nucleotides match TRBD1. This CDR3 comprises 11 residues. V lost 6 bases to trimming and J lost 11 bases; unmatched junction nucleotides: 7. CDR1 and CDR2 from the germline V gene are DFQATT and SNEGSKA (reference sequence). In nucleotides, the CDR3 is TGCAGTGCGGGGAGGACAGGGGAGGCTTTCTTT. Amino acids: CSAGRTGEAFF.

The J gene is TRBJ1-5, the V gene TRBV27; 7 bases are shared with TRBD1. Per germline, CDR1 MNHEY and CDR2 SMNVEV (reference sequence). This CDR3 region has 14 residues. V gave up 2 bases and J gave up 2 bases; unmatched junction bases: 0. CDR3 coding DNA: TGTGCCAGCAGTTTAGGACAGGGCAATCAGCCCCAGCATTTT. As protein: CASSLGQGNQPQHF.

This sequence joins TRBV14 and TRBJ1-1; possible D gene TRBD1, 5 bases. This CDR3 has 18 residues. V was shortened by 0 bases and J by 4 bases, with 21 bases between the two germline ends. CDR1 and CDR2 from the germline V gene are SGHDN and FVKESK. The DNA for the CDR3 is TGTGCCAGCAGCCAAGATTCTTTACGGCGCCAGGGCGGCACTGAAGCTTTCTTT. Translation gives CASSQDSLRRQGGTEAFF. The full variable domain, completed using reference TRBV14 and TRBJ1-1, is EAGVTQFPSHSVIEKGQTVTLRCDPISGHDNLYWYRRVMGKEIKFLLHFVKESKQDESGMPNNRFLAERTGGTYSTLKVQPAELEDSGVYFCASSQDSLRRQGGTEAFFGQGTRLTVV.

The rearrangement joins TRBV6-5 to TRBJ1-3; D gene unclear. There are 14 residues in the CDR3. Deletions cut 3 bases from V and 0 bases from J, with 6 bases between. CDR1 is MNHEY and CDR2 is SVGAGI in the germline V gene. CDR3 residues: CASSYSVSGNTIYF. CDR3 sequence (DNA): TGTGCCAGCAGTTATAGTGTCTCTGGAAACACCATATATTTT.

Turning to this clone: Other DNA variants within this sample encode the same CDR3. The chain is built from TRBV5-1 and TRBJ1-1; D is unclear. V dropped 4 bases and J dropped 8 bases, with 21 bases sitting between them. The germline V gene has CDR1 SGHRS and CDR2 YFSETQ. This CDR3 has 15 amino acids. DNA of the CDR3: TGCGCCAGCAGCCTACGGCAGGACTCAAGCCTCGAAGCTTTCTTT. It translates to CASSLRQDSSLEAFF.

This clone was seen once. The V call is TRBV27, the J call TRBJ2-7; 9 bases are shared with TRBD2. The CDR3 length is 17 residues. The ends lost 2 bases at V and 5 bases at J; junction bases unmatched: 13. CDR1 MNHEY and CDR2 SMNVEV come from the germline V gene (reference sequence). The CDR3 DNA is TGTGCCAGCAGTTTAACTGGGTGCGGGGGGGGATTGAACGAGCAGTACTTC. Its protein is CASSLTGCGGGLNEQYF.

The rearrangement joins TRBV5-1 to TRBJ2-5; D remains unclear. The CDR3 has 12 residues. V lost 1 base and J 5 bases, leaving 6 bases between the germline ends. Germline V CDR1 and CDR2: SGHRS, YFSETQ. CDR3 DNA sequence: TGCGCCAGCAGCTTGTCGAGGGAGACCCAGTACTTC. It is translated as CASSLSRETQYF.

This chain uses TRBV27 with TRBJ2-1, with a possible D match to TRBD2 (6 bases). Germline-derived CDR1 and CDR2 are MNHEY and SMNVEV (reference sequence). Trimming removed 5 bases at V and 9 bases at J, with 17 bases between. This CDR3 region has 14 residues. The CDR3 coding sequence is TGTGCCAGCAGTCCCCGGACGCGGGGTGGTGAGCAGTTCTTC. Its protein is CASSPRTRGGEQFF.

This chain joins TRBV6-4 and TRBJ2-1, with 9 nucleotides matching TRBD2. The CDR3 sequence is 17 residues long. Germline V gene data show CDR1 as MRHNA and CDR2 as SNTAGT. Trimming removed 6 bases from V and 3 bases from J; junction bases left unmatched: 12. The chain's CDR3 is CASRILEAGGGYNEQFF. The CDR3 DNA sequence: TGTGCCAGCAGGATCCTTGAAGCGGGGGGAGGCTACAATGAGCAGTTCTTC.

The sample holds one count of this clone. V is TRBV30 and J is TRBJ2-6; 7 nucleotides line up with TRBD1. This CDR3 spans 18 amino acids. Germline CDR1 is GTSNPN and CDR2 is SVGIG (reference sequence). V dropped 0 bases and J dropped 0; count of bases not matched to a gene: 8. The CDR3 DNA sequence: TGTGCCTGGAGTGTCGGACAGGAATACGACTCTGGGGCCAACGTCCTGACTTTC. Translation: CAWSVGQEYDSGANVLTF.

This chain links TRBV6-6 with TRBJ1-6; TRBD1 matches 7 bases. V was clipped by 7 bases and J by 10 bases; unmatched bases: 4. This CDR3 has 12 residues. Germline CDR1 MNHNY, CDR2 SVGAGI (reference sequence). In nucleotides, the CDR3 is TGTGCCAGCAAGGGGGCCAGGTCACCCCTCCACTTT. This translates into CASKGARSPLHF.

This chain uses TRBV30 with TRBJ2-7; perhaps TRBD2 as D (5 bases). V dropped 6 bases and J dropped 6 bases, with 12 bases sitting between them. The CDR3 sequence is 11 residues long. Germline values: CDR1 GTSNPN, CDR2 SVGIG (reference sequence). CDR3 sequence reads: CACRSAGEQYF. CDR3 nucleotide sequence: TGTGCCTGCCGATCGGCGGGCGAGCAGTACTTC.

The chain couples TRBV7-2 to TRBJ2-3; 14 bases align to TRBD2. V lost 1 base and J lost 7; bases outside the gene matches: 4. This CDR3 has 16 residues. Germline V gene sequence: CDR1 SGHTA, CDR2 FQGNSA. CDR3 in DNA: TGTGCCAGCAGCTTAGTCGGGACTAGCGGGGGAAATACGCAGTATTTT. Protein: CASSLVGTSGGNTQYF.

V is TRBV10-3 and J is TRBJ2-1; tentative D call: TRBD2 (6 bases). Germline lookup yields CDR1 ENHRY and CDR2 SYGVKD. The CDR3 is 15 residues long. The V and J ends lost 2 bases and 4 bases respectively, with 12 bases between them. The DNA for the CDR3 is TGTGCCATCAGTGAGCCCGGGCGGGGTTACAATGAGCAGTTCTTC. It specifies CAISEPGRGYNEQFF.

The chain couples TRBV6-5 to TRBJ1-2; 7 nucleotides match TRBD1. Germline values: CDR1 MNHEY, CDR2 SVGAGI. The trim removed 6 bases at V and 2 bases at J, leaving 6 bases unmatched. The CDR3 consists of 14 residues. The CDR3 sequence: CASRLSTGNYGYTF. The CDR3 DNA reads TGTGCCAGCAGGCTTTCGACAGGGAACTATGGCTACACCTTC.

CDR3 coding DNA: TGCGCCAGCAGCTTGAGAGGGTTTACTGAAGCTTTCTTT. Protein product: CASSLRGFTEAFF. The V and J genes are TRBV5-1 and TRBJ1-1, with D unresolved. The germline V gene has CDR1 SGHRS and CDR2 YFSETQ. The CDR3 consists of 13 residues. The V end was cut by 1 base, the J end by 5 bases, with 9 bases between.

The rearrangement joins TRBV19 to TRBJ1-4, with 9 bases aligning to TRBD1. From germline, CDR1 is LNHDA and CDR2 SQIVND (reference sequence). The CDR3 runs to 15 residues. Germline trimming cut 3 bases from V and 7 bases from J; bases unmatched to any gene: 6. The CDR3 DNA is TGTGCCAGTAGTATTTTGGGACAGGGTAGTGAAAAACTGTTTTTT. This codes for CASSILGQGSEKLFF.

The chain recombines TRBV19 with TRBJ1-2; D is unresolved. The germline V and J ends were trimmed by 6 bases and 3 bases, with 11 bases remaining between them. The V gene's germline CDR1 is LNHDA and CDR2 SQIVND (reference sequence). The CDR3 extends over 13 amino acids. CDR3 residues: CASRLQADYGYTF. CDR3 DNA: TGTGCCAGTAGGCTGCAGGCCGACTATGGCTACACCTTC.

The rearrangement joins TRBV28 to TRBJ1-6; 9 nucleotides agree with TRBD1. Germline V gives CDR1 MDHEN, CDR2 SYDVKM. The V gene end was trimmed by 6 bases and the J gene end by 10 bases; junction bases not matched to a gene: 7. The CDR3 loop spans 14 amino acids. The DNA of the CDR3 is TGTGCCAGCAGCCGAACAGGGGGCGCATCACCCCTCCACTTT. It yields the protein CASSRTGGASPLHF.

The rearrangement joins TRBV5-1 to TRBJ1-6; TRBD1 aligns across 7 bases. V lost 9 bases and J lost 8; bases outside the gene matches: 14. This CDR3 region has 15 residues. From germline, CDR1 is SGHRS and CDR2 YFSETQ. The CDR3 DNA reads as TGCGCCACCTCGCGAGGCCAGGGGGGTCATTCACCCCTCCACTTT. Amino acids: CATSRGQGGHSPLHF.

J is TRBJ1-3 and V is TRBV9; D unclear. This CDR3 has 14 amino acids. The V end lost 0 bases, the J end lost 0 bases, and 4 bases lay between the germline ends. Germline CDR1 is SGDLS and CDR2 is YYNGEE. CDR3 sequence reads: CASSVDYSGNTIYF. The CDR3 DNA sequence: TGTGCCAGCAGCGTAGACTACTCTGGAAACACCATATATTTT.

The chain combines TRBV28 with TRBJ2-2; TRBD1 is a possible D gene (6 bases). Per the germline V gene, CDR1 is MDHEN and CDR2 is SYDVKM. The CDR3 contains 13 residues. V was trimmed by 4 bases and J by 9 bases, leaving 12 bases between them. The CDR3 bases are TGTGCCAGCAGTTCCCAGGGGATTTGGGAGCTGTTTTTT. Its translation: CASSSQGIWELFF.

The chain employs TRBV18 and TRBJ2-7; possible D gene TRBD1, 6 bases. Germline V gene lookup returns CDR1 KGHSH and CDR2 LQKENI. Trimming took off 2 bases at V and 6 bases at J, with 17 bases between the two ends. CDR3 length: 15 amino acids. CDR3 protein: CASSPSRQGQSEQYF. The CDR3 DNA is TGTGCCAGCTCACCAAGCAGGCAGGGGCAAAGCGAGCAGTACTTC. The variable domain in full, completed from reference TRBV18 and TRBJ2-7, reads NAGVMQNPRHLVRRRGQEARLRCSPMKGHSHVYWYRQLPEEGLKFMVYLQKENIIDESGMPKERFSAEFPKEGPSILRIQQVVRGDSAAYFCASSPSRQGQSEQYFGPGTRLTVT.